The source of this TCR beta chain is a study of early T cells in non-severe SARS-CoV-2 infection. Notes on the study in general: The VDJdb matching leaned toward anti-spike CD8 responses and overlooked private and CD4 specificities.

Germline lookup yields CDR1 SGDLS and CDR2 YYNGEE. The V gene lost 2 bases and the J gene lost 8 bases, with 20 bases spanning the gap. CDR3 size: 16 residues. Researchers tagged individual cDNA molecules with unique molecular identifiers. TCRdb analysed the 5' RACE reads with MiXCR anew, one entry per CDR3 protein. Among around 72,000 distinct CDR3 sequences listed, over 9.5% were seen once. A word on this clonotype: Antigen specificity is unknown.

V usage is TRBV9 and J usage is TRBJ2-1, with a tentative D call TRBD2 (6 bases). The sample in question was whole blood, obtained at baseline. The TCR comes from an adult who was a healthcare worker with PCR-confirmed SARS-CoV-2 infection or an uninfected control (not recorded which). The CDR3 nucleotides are TGTGCCAGCAGCGTTTCGTCCGGGACTTCTAGGGATGAGCAGTTCTTC. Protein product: CASSVSSGTSRDEQFF.